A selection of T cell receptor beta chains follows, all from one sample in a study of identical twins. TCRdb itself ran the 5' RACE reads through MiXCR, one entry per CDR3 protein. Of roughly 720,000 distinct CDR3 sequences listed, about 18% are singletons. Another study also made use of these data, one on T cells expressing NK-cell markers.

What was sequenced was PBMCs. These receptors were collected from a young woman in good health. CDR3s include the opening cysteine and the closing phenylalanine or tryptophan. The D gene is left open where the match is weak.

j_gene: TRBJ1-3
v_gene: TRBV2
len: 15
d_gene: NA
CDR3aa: CASSEMGAYGNTIYF

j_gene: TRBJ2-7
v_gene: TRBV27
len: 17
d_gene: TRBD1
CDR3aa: CASRTRSGTGGSNEQYF

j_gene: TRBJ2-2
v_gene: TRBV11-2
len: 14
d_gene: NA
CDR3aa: CASSFGALREELFF

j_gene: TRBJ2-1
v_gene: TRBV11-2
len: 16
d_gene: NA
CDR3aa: CASSLWGAATYNEQFF

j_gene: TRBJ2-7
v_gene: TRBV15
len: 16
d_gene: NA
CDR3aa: CATSSLLGRGIYEQYF

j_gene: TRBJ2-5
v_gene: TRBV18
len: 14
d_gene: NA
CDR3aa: CASSPRQVQETQYF

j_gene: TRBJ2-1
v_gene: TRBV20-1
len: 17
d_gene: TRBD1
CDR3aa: CSATMPPGQGIYNEQFF

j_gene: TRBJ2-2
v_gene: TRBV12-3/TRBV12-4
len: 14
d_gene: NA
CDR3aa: CASRITGFTGELFF

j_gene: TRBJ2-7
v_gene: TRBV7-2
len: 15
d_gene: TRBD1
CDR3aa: CASSLGVGTAYEQYF

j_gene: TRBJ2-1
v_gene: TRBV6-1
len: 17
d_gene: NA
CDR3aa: CASSEAIAGQTYNEQFF

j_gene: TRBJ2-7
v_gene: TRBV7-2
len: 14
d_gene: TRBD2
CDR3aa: CASSLSGSPYEQYF

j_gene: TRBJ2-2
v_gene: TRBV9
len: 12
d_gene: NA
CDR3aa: CATQRNTGELFF

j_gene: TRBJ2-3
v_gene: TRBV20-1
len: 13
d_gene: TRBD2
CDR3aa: CSAGDYATDTQYF

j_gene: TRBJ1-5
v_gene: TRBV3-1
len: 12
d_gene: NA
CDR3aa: CASSQAGQPQHF

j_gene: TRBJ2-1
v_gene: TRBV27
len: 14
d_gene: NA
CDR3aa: CASSLSDEYNEQFF

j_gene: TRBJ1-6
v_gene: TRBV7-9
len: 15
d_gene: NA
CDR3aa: CASSLEIRGNSPLHF

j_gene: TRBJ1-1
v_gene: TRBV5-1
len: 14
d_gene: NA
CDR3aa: CASSNTGTAFEAFF

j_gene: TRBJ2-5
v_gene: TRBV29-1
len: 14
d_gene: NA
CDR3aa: CSAFVVVSQETQYF

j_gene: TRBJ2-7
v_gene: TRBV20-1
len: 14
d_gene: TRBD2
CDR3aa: CSARSSGSRYEQYF

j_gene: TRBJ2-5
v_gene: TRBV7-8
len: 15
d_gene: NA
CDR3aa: CASSFPGGSAETQYF

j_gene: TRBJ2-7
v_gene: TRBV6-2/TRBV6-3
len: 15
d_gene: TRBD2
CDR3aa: CASSSMASGKYEQYF

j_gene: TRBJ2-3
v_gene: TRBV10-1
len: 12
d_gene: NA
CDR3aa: CLTGFGTDTQYF

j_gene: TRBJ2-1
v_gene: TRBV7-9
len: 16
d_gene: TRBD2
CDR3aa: CASSLETGTSGSNRFF

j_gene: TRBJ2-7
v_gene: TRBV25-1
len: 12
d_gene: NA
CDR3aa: CASSEGGREQYF

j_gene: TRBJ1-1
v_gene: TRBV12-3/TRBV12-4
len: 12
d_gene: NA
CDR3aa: CASSHAGTEAFF

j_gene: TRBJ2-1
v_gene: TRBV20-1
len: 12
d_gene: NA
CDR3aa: CSATTSFHEQFF

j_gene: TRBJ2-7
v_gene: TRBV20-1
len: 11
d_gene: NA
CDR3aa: CSPSHRDEQYF

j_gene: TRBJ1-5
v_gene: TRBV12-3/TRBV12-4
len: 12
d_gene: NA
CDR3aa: CASSGLEQPQHF

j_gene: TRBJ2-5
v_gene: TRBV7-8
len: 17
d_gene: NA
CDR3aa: CASSLARRVRGVETQYF

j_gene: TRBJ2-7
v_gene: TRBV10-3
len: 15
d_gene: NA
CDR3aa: CAISDEGRASYEQYF

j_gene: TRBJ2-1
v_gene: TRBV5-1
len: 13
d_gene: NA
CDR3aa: CASSPTGEDEQFF

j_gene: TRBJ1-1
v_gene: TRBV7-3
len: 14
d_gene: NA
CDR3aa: CASSSNQINTEAFF

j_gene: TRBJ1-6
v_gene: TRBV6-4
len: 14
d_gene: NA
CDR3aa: CASSDSLGGSPLHF

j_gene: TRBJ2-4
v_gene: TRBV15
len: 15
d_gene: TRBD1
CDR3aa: CATSRDPQASGGYGF

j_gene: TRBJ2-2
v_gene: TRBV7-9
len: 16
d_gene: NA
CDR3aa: CASSPYRQGWIGELFF

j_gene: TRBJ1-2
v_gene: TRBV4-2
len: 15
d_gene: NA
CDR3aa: CASSQDPPAVDGYTF

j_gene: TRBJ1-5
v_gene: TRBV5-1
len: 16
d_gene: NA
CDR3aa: CASSLEGGYSNQPQHF